Below are 9 T cell receptor beta chains sequenced from a single sample in a study of cytomegalovirus exposure and HLA in healthy donors. Data came from immunoSEQ multiplex PCR; TCRdb stores just in-frame clones and leaves some out. The repertoire holds 100,000 or so clones, with roughly 89% as singletons. Sequenced sample: PBMCs. These receptors were taken from a woman aged 25 to 39 in good health and CMV-seronegative.

The V and J genes are TRBV18 and TRBJ1-1; 8 bases are a match to TRBD1. The J segment lost 3 bases and the V segment lost 4 bases, leaving 7 bases of the junction unmatched. Germline CDR1 is KGHSH and CDR2 is LQKENI. The CDR3 consists of 15 residues. This CDR3 reads CASSQDRASDTEAFF. Here the CDR3 DNA reads TGTGCCAGCTCACAGGACAGGGCGTCGGACACTGAAGCTTTCTTT.

The chain uses TRBV28 and TRBJ2-7; 12 nucleotides agree with TRBD2. CDR3 length: 14 amino acids. After removal of 6 bases from V and 6 bases from J, the junction contained 6 bases not matched to a gene. Germline V lookup: CDR1 MDHEN, CDR2 SYDVKM. CDR3 nucleotides: TGTGCCAGCAGCCGACTAGCGGGAGCGGGCGAGCAGTACTTC. This translates into CASSRLAGAGEQYF.

The V and J genes are TRBV19 and TRBJ2-5; no clear D gene. Germline CDR1 LNHDA, CDR2 SQIVND (reference sequence). The CDR3 loop spans 10 amino acids. Deletions cut 5 bases from V and 5 bases from J, with 3 bases between. CDR3 in DNA: TGTGCCAGTAGTCGGGAGACCCAGTACTTC. Translated: CASSRETQYF.

A single count supports this clone. This chain links TRBV4-3 with TRBJ2-3; 7 bases map to TRBD1. The CDR3 totals 15 residues. The V segment lost 3 bases and the J segment 4 bases; nucleotides outside the gene matches: 7. In germline, CDR1 is LGHNA, CDR2 YSLEER. DNA of the CDR3: TGCGCCAGCAGCCACCAAGCAGGGGGTCCAGATACGCAGTATTTT. Its translation is CASSHQAGGPDTQYF.

The CDR3 loop reads CASSSNTGPGYTF. The CDR3, as DNA: TGTGCCAGCAGCTCGAACACAGGGCCCGGCTACACCTTC. The V call is TRBV5-4, the J call TRBJ1-2; D possibly corresponds to TRBD1 (6 bases). This CDR3 comprises 13 residues. Trimming took off 3 bases at V and 8 bases at J, with 14 bases between the two ends. CDR1 and CDR2 (germline): SGHNT, YYREEE (reference sequence).

The V call is TRBV10-1, the J call TRBJ2-7; the D gene is possibly TRBD2 (5 bases). This CDR3 spans 13 amino acids. Germline values: CDR1 WNHNN, CDR2 SYGVQD (reference sequence). The V end lost 5 bases, the J end lost 3 bases, and 11 bases lay between the germline ends. CDR3: CASSPPGSYEQYF. CDR3 coding DNA: TGCGCCAGCAGTCCCCCGGGGAGCTACGAGCAGTACTTC.

V and J are TRBV9 and TRBJ2-7; 10 bases align to TRBD1. This CDR3 is 13 amino acids long. Germline-derived CDR1 and CDR2 are SGDLS and YYNGEE. Trimming at V came to 2 bases and at J to 6 bases, leaving 2 bases not matched to a gene. CDR3 DNA sequence: TGTGCCAGCAGCGTGGGACAGGGGAGCGAGCAGTACTTC. Translation: CASSVGQGSEQYF.

V gene TRBV9 combines with J gene TRBJ1-2, with 11 bases lining up with TRBD1. The CDR3 consists of 14 residues. V shed 2 bases and J 7 bases; nucleotides not matched to a gene: 4. The germline gives CDR1 SGDLS, CDR2 YYNGEE. In DNA, the CDR3 is TGTGCCAGCAGCGTGGGACAGGGGGAAAGTGGCTACACCTTC. Translated, it gives CASSVGQGESGYTF. Variable domain in full (rest from reference TRBV9 and TRBJ1-2): DSGVTQTPKHLITATGQRVTLRCSPRSGDLSVYWYQQSLDQGLQFLIQYYNGEERAKGNILERFSAQQFPDLHSELNLSSLELGDSALYFCASSVGQGESGYTFGSGTRLTVV.

This chain joins TRBV15 and TRBJ1-3, with 7 bases matching TRBD1. Germline assignment: CDR1 LNHNV and CDR2 YYDKDF (reference sequence). V dropped 1 base and J dropped 6; count of bases not matched to a gene: 6. This CDR3 has 15 amino acids. CDR3 amino acids: CATSRGQGRKNTIYF. DNA of the CDR3: TGTGCCACCAGCAGAGGACAGGGTCGCAAAAACACCATATATTTT.